The entry below gives a single TCR beta chain sequence along with its context. This specimen belongs to a study of cytomegalovirus exposure and HLA in healthy donors. CDR3 length equals 16 residues. Trimming removed 0 bases from V and 4 bases from J; junction bases left unmatched: 6. The germline V gene has CDR1 ENHRY and CDR2 SYGVKD. Use of 60 Vbeta and 13 Jbeta primers characterized the PCR. Some clones are missing from TCRdb's copy, which holds only in-frame ones; the method was immunoSEQ multiplex PCR. The sample has under 200,000 clones; 75% to 90% are singletons. At the time of sampling, donors were nominally healthy, though unrecorded immune exposures were likely.

The TCR originated in a male donor in good health and CMV-seronegative. Material: PBMCs. The gene calls are TRBV10-3 and TRBJ1-2; 9 bases are a match to TRBD1. For the CDR3, the DNA is TGTGCCATCAGTGAGTCAGGACAGGGGAAACGCTATGGCTACACCTTC. Protein product: CAISESGQGKRYGYTF.